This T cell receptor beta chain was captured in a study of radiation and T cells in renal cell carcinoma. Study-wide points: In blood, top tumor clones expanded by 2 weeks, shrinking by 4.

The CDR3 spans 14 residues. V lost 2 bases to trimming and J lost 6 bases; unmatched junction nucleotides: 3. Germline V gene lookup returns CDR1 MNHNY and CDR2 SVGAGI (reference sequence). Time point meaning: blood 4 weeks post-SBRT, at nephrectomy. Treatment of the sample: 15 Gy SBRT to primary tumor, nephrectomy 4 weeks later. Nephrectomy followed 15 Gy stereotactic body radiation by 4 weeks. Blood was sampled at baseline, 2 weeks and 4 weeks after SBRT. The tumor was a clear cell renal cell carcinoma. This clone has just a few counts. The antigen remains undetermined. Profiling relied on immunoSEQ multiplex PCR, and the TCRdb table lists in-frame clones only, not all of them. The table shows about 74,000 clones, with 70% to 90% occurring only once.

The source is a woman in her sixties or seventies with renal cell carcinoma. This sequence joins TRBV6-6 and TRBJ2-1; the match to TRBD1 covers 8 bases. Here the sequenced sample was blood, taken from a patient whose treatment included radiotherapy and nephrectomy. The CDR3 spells CASSYVGTGNEQFF. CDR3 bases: TGTGCCAGCAGTTACGTTGGGACAGGCAATGAGCAGTTCTTC.